Listed below are T cell receptor beta chains from one sample, sequenced in a study of CD8+CD57+ T cells in acquired aplastic anemia. From the reads, TCRdb called clonotypes with MiXCR, one entry per CDR3 protein. This sample has hundreds of thousands of distinct CDR3 sequences, with 65% to 75% found just once. The sample consisted of sorted CD4+, CD8+, or CD8+CD57+ T cells (not recorded which) from PBMCs. These receptors all come from a human donor in good health, serving as a control. Both conserved end residues are part of each CDR3. The D gene is left open where the match is weak. The size field is filled for only some rows; it gives once, few, many or a size class.

D gene	V gene	clone size	J gene	CDR3 DNA	CDR3 protein
-	TRBV12-5	-	TRBJ2-5	TGTGCTAGTGGTCTAGCTGACTTCGGGGAGTACTTC	CASGLADFGEYF
-	TRBV6-5	many	TRBJ1-5	TGTGCCAGCACCCGGGGCGCAGGCAATCAGCCCCAGCATTTT	CASTRGAGNQPQHF
-	TRBV5-1	-	TRBJ1-2	TGCGCCAGCAGCCAAGGGGGTCTTTATGGCTACACCTTC	CASSQGGLYGYTF
TRBD1	TRBV5-1	-	TRBJ2-2	TGCGCCAGCAGCCTAACAGGGGGTATCGTCGGGGAGCTGTTTTTT	CASSLTGGIVGELFF
-	TRBV11-2	-	TRBJ1-1	TGTGCCAGCAGCGACGCGAGGCAGGGCGGAAACACTGAAGCTTTCTTT	CASSDARQGGNTEAFF
-	TRBV20-1	-	TRBJ1-1	TGCAGTGCTAGTAGGAACGGGTACGAGCAAGCTTTCTTT	CSASRNGYEQAFF
-	TRBV7-9	-	TRBJ1-2	TGTGCCAGCAGCTTCCGATTACTAGCAAGGTACGTCGGCTACACCTTC	CASSFRLLARYVGYTF
-	TRBV7-2	-	TRBJ1-1	TGTGCCAGCAGCCAAGATAGGAATGGGAATTCACCCCTCTTT	CASSQDRNGNSPLF
-	TRBV7-7	-	TRBJ2-3	TGTGCTAGCAGCTTAGGCGGGGCGAGCGCTACAGATACGCAGTATTTT	CASSLGGASATDTQYF
TRBD1	TRBV10-3	-	TRBJ2-7	TGTGCCATCACCGACGGACAGGGGTCGTCCTACGAGCAGTACTTC	CAITDGQGSSYEQYF
-	TRBV24-1	once	TRBJ2-5	TGTGCCACCAGTGATCCCGGAGAGACCCAGTACTTC	CATSDPGETQYF
TRBD1	TRBV2	-	TRBJ2-7	TGTGCCAGCAGTTTCGGGCCGGGACAGACCTACCAGCAGTATTTC	CASSFGPGQTYQQYF
TRBD2	TRBV9	-	TRBJ2-5	TGTGCCAGCAGCGTAGAAACGGGGGGTTCCCAAGAGACCCAGTACTTC	CASSVETGGSQETQYF
TRBD2	TRBV2	-	TRBJ2-2	TGTGCCAGCAGTGCACTCCTAGCGGGGGGGACCTGGAACACCGGGGAGCTGTTTTTT	CASSALLAGGTWNTGELFF
-	TRBV9	-	TRBJ1-3	TGCGCCAGCAGCTCCACTGGATATGGAATCACTATATATTTT	CASSSTGYGITIYF